The 14 T cell receptor beta chains given below trace back to one sample, sequenced in a study of blood T cell repertoires in COVID-19. Profiling relied on immunoSEQ multiplex PCR, and the TCRdb table lists in-frame clones only, not all of them. The sample includes some 450,000 clones, over 85% seen only once; the top ten take more than 0.7%. Sequenced material: peripheral blood. All receptors derive from a man aged 18 to 29 with COVID-19, enrolled during active disease.

The V call is TRBV4-2, the J call TRBJ1-4; tentatively, D is TRBD1 (5 bases). There are 15 residues in the CDR3. V lost 1 base to trimming and J lost 6 bases, with 12 bases between them. CDR1 and CDR2 (germline): LGHNA, YNFKEQ. The CDR3 region is CASSQALGHDEKLFF. The CDR3 DNA sequence: TGTGCCAGCAGCCAAGCGTTGGGGCATGATGAAAAACTGTTTTTT.

This clone has only one observation. The chain joins TRBV4-1 to TRBJ1-3; maybe TRBD1 (5 bases). The germline gives CDR1 MGHRA, CDR2 YSYEKL. There are 16 residues in the CDR3. The V gene lost 0 bases and the J gene lost 7 bases, with 16 bases spanning the gap. This CDR3 reads CASSQDSWGVWNTIYF. As DNA, the CDR3 is TGCGCCAGCAGCCAAGATTCGTGGGGGGTTTGGAACACCATATATTTT.

The rearrangement links TRBV20-1 to TRBJ2-5; 11 bases are a match to TRBD2. This CDR3 is built from 14 residues. Germline V CDR1 and CDR2: DFQATT, SNEGSKA (reference sequence). V shed 3 bases and J 5 bases; nucleotides not matched to a gene: 5. CDR3 loop: CSASDSGRAETQYF. CDR3 bases: TGCAGTGCTAGTGATAGCGGGAGGGCGGAGACCCAGTACTTC.

The rearrangement uses TRBV11-2 and TRBJ2-1, with 12 positions matching TRBD2. Germline V gives CDR1 SGHAT, CDR2 FQNNGV. The CDR3 spans 17 residues. J lost 8 bases, V lost 1 base, and 9 bases had no gene match. CDR3 sequence: CASSLGASGGALDEQFF. In nucleotides, the CDR3 is TGTGCCAGCAGCTTAGGGGCTAGCGGGGGGGCCCTGGATGAGCAGTTCTTC.

The chain joins TRBV6-5 to TRBJ1-2, with 7 bases identical to TRBD1. The CDR3 is 15 residues long. The V gene end was trimmed by 0 bases and the J gene end by 2 bases; junction bases not matched to a gene: 3. CDR1 and CDR2 from the germline V gene are MNHEY and SVGAGI. CDR3 sequence (DNA): TGTGCCAGCAGTTACTCGAGGGGGCAGAACTATGGCTACACCTTC. As protein: CASSYSRGQNYGYTF.

The gene calls are TRBV5-1 and TRBJ2-5, with D perhaps TRBD1 (5 bases). The CDR3 runs to 14 residues. Germline CDR1 reads SGHRS; CDR2 reads YFSETQ. Deletions cut 1 base from V and 2 bases from J, with 9 bases between. CDR3 sequence: CASSLYSGQETQYF. CDR3 nucleotides: TGCGCCAGCAGCTTGTACTCAGGGCAAGAGACCCAGTACTTC.

In DNA form, the CDR3 reads TGCGCCAGCAGCGATACGCTAGCGGGAGGGGTACAAGAGACCCAGTACTTC. Translated: CASSDTLAGGVQETQYF. The chain has TRBV10-2 and TRBJ2-5, with TRBD2 identical over 12 bases. This CDR3 has 17 residues. Germline trimming cut 6 bases from V and 2 bases from J; bases unmatched to any gene: 10. Germline CDR1 WSHSY, CDR2 SAAADI.

The chain uses TRBV11-2 and TRBJ2-3, with a weak D call TRBD2 (6 bases). Germline V lookup: CDR1 SGHAT, CDR2 FQNNGV. V gave up 3 bases and J gave up 2 bases, with 9 bases separating them. The CDR3 totals 14 residues. In DNA, the CDR3 is TGTGCCAGCAGCTTGACTAGACTCACAGATACGCAGTATTTT. It yields the protein CASSLTRLTDTQYF.

The J gene is TRBJ2-5, the V gene TRBV21-1; the D call TRBD1 from the table was never checked on the DNA. TRBV21-1 is shown as a pseudogene. The CDR3 length is 15 residues. The CDR3 DNA reads TGTGCCAGCAGCAGCGGACAGGTTACTCAAGAGACCCAGTACTTC. It is translated as CASSSGQVTQETQYF.

This clone was seen once. The V call is TRBV6-6, the J call TRBJ2-7; D gene ambiguous. This CDR3 has 13 amino acids. Deletions cut 3 bases from V and 4 bases from J, with 10 bases between. In germline, CDR1 is MNHNY, CDR2 SVGAGI (reference sequence). CDR3 in DNA: TGTGCCAGCAGTTATGTGGGCACTTACGAGCAGTACTTC. Translation gives CASSYVGTYEQYF.

This chain connects TRBV5-1 to TRBJ2-1, with a weak D call TRBD2 (5 bases). Trimming shortened V by 4 bases and J by 5 bases, and 13 bases separated the two germline ends. The CDR3 covers 14 residues. CDR1 and CDR2 (germline): SGHRS, YFSETQ. The chain's CDR3 is CASSPRATNNEQFF. The CDR3 DNA reads TGCGCCAGCAGCCCGCGGGCCACTAACAATGAGCAGTTCTTC.

V usage is TRBV7-9 and J usage is TRBJ2-1, with TRBD2 identical over 13 bases. The CDR3 is 15 residues long. The junction had 3 bases not matched to a gene; V was cut back by 5 bases and J by 5 bases. Germline assignment: CDR1 SEHNR and CDR2 FQNEAQ (reference sequence). The CDR3 DNA follows: TGTGCCAGCAGCCGCGGGACTAGCGGGAACAATGAGCAGTTCTTC. Protein product: CASSRGTSGNNEQFF.

The chain joins TRBV7-7 to TRBJ2-5, with D perhaps matching TRBD1 (6 bases). The length of the CDR3 is 15 residues. V lost 1 base and J lost 2, with 11 bases in between. Germline CDR1 is SSHAT and CDR2 is FNYEAQ (reference sequence). DNA for the CDR3: TGTGCCAGCAGCTTAGTGGACAGAGTACAAGAGACCCAGTACTTC. Encoded protein: CASSLVDRVQETQYF.

The chain has TRBV7-8 and TRBJ2-5; TRBD1 is a possible D gene (5 bases). CDR1 is SGHVS and CDR2 is FQNEAQ in the germline V gene. The CDR3 is 15 amino acids. V was pared by 1 base and J by 5 bases, with 14 bases between. Here the CDR3 reads CASSLDSRAVETQYF. The CDR3 nucleotides are TGTGCCAGCAGCTTAGATAGCAGGGCCGTGGAGACCCAGTACTTC.